A single sample is the source of the 22 T cell receptor beta chains below, sequenced in a study of control samples from healthy donors and cancer patients. Assay used: immunoSEQ multiplex PCR; TCRdb lists only in-frame clones, some missing. Of approximately 15,000 clones listed, about nine tenths are singletons. The specimen sequenced was PBMCs. Receptor source: a woman between 65 and 79 years old with colorectal cancer.

The V gene is TRBV5-6, the J gene TRBJ2-2; D unclear. CDR3 length: 11 residues. Between the trimmed V and J ends, which lost 2 bases and 12 bases, there was a span of 8 bases. Germline assignment: CDR1 SGHDT and CDR2 YYEEEE. The DNA for the CDR3 is TGTGCCAGCAGCTTCTCTAGACAGCTGTTTTTT. This gives the protein CASSFSRQLFF.

The rearrangement joins TRBV4-3 to TRBJ1-6; possibly TRBD1 for D (6 bases). Looked up from germline, CDR1 is LGHNA and CDR2 is YSLEER. Deletions cut 0 bases from V and 0 bases from J, with 6 bases between. This CDR3 contains 16 residues. CDR3 sequence (DNA): TGCGCCAGCAGCCAAGAAGGGGGCTCCTATAATTCACCCCTCCACTTT. Its protein is CASSQEGGSYNSPLHF.

The rearrangement joins TRBV7-2 to TRBJ2-7; 7 bases are shared with TRBD1. The CDR3 spans 13 residues. Trimming at V came to 2 bases and at J to 9 bases, leaving 7 bases not matched to a gene. The V gene's germline CDR1 is SGHTA and CDR2 FQGNSA. The CDR3 coding sequence is TGTGCCAGCAGCTTAAACAGGGGCGTCGGGCAGTACTTC. As protein: CASSLNRGVGQYF.

J is TRBJ1-1 and V is TRBV10-3; TRBD1 matches 11 bases. Germline V lookup: CDR1 ENHRY, CDR2 SYGVKD. The ends lost 1 base at V and 4 bases at J; junction bases unmatched: 2. The CDR3 is 15 amino acids. The CDR3 here is CAISELGTGGTEAFF. The CDR3 bases are TGTGCCATCAGTGAGTTAGGGACAGGGGGCACTGAAGCTTTCTTT.

The genes are TRBV7-6 and TRBJ2-3; 11 nucleotides match TRBD2. Germline CDR1 reads SGHVS; CDR2 reads FNYEAQ. The CDR3 is 18 residues long. V shed 4 bases and J 1 base; nucleotides not matched to a gene: 10. The CDR3 reads CASSSTSGSQGGTDTQYF. The CDR3 region has the DNA TGTGCCAGCAGCTCTACTAGCGGGAGTCAAGGGGGCACAGATACGCAGTATTTT.

V gene TRBV7-6 combines with J gene TRBJ2-2, with TRBD2 matching over 14 bases. CDR3 length equals 17 residues. Germline values: CDR1 SGHVS, CDR2 FNYEAQ. The junction had 6 bases not matched to a gene; V was cut back by 5 bases and J by 4 bases. The CDR3 nucleotides are TGTGCCAGCAGCCCCGGGACTAGCGGGAGAGTCACCGGGGAGCTGTTTTTT. Translation gives CASSPGTSGRVTGELFF.

This sequence joins TRBV6-5 and TRBJ1-1; 7 bases map to TRBD1. Germline lookup yields CDR1 MNHEY and CDR2 SVGAGI. Unmatched junction bases numbered 8, after V lost 8 bases and J lost 2 bases. The CDR3 is made up of 14 amino acids. CDR3 protein: CASGDSPLNTEAFF. Here the CDR3 DNA reads TGTGCCAGCGGGGACAGTCCCTTAAACACTGAAGCTTTCTTT.

V and J are TRBV11-3 and TRBJ2-3; 7 bases are shared with TRBD1. The J segment lost 4 bases and the V segment lost 4 bases, leaving 5 bases of the junction unmatched. Germline CDR1 reads SGHNT; CDR2 reads YENEEA. This CDR3 comprises 14 residues. The CDR3 sequence is CASSSQGNADTQYF. The CDR3 DNA sequence: TGTGCCAGCAGCTCACAGGGGAACGCAGATACGCAGTATTTT. Using reference TRBV11-3 and TRBJ2-3 for the parts outside the CDR3, the full variable domain is EAGVVQSPRYKIIEKKQPVAFWCNPISGHNTLYWYLQNLGQGPELLIRYENEEAVDDSQLPKDRFSAERLKGVDSTLKIQPAELGDSAVYLCASSSQGNADTQYFGPGTRLTVL.

The gene calls are TRBV6-2 or TRBV6-3 and TRBJ2-7; 11 nucleotides align to TRBD2. CDR3 size: 18 residues. CDR1 is MNHEY, CDR2 SVGEGT, per germline. J was trimmed by 2 bases and V by 2 bases; bases with no gene match: 11. The CDR3 nucleotides are TGTGCCAGCAGTTACCCTCGGGGGACTAGCGGTACCACCTACGAGCAGTACTTC. It yields the protein CASSYPRGTSGTTYEQYF.

This chain links TRBV18 with TRBJ1-2, with 7 bases identical to TRBD1. V was clipped by 6 bases and J by 9 bases; unmatched bases: 7. Germline assignment: CDR1 KGHSH and CDR2 LQKENI. This CDR3 spans 12 amino acids. The CDR3 DNA follows: TGTGCCAGCTCCCGCGACAGGGTTCGCTACACCTTC. As protein: CASSRDRVRYTF.

The chain uses TRBV7-8 and TRBJ2-2; TRBD2 matches at 8 bases. V trimming: 5 bases; J trimming: 3 bases; junction bases outside the gene matches: 8. The CDR3 loop spans 16 amino acids. Germline CDR1 is SGHVS and CDR2 is FQNEAQ. This chain's CDR3 is CASSLRGLGYTGELFF. CDR3 in DNA: TGTGCCAGCAGCCTAAGGGGACTAGGGTACACCGGGGAGCTGTTTTTT.

The rearrangement links TRBV5-1 to TRBJ1-1; D remains ambiguous. The CDR3 consists of 13 residues. Germline V gene data show CDR1 as SGHRS and CDR2 as YFSETQ. Trimming pared 1 base from V and 1 base from J, leaving 5 bases between. The CDR3 loop is CASSLHGNTEAFF. CDR3 nucleotides: TGCGCCAGCAGCTTGCATGGGAACACTGAAGCTTTCTTT.

The genes are TRBV19 and TRBJ1-2; a weak D match, TRBD1 (6 bases). V lost 5 bases and J 7 bases, leaving 11 bases between the germline ends. Germline loops: CDR1 LNHDA, CDR2 SQIVND (reference sequence). The CDR3 has 12 amino acids. DNA for the CDR3: TGTGCCAGTAGTGAAACAGGGTTTGGCTACACCTTC. This encodes CASSETGFGYTF.

This rearrangement joins TRBV6-1 to TRBJ2-2; perhaps TRBD2 as D (7 bases). V lost 2 bases and J lost 5, with 15 bases in between. This CDR3 is built from 16 residues. Germline loops: CDR1 MNHNS, CDR2 SASEGT. CDR3 coding DNA: TGTGCCAGCAGTGAAAATGGGGGGAGGGGGACCGGGGAGCTGTTTTTT. It codes for CASSENGGRGTGELFF.

The count of this clone is one. This chain connects TRBV3-1 (or the pseudogene TRBV3-2) to TRBJ2-1, with 8 nucleotides matching TRBD2. The CDR3 length is 15 residues. Looked up from germline, CDR1 is LGHDT and CDR2 is YNNKEL (reference sequence). Losses at the gene ends were 4 bases for V and 1 base for J; bases not matched to a gene: 3. This chain's CDR3 is CASSRGLESYNEQFF. The CDR3 DNA reads TGTGCCAGCAGCCGGGGACTAGAATCCTACAATGAGCAGTTCTTC.

The chain joins TRBV11-2 to TRBJ2-3, with D tentatively TRBD2 (6 bases). CDR3 size: 16 residues. Trimming left V 4 bases short and J 5 bases short, with 19 bases between. Germline V gene data show CDR1 as SGHAT and CDR2 as FQNNGV. The CDR3 loop reads CASSSGYWGEEDTQYF. The CDR3 DNA reads as TGTGCCAGCAGCTCCGGGTATTGGGGGGAAGAAGATACGCAGTATTTT. Variable domain in full (rest from reference TRBV11-2 and TRBJ2-3): EAGVAQSPRYKIIEKRQSVAFWCNPISGHATLYWYQQILGQGPKLLIQFQNNGVVDDSQLPKDRFSAERLKGVDSTLKIQPAKLEDSAVYLCASSSGYWGEEDTQYFGPGTRLTVL.

This clone showed up just once. V and J are TRBV7-9 and TRBJ1-2; tentative D call: TRBD1 (6 bases). V shed 0 bases and J shed 2 bases, with 19 bases lying between them. Germline V CDR1 and CDR2: SEHNR, FQNEAQ (reference sequence). The CDR3 contains 18 residues. The CDR3 bases are TGTGCCAGCAGCTTAGCGTTGGCCCTGAGCAGGGGCAACTATGGCTACACCTTC. Translated, it gives CASSLALALSRGNYGYTF.

The rearrangement joins TRBV29-1 to TRBJ1-2; 8 bases align to TRBD1. The V gene's germline CDR1 is SQVTM and CDR2 ANQGSEA. The CDR3 is 11 residues long. With V trimmed by 4 bases and J by 8 bases, 3 bases remained unmatched. CDR3 coding DNA: TGCAGCGTTGGAGACAGGGGCGGCTACACCTTC. Translation: CSVGDRGGYTF.

The chain uses TRBV9 and TRBJ1-2; D not resolved. The V end was cut by 2 bases, the J end by 2 bases, with 7 bases between. The CDR3 totals 13 residues. Per the germline V gene, CDR1 is SGDLS and CDR2 is YYNGEE. CDR3 sequence reads: CASSVGSNYGYTF. The CDR3 DNA reads as TGTGCCAGCAGCGTCGGGTCAAACTATGGCTACACCTTC.

This clone was seen once. This chain links TRBV5-1 with TRBJ2-7, with D maybe TRBD2 (6 bases). There are 13 residues in the CDR3. Trimming removed 2 bases from V and 5 bases from J, with 11 bases in between. Germline V gives CDR1 SGHRS, CDR2 YFSETQ. CDR3: CASSFGGGHEQYF. CDR3 DNA sequence: TGCGCCAGCAGCTTCGGGGGAGGCCACGAGCAGTACTTC.

The genes are TRBV2 and TRBJ2-7; D gene ambiguous. The germline CDR1 and CDR2 sequences are SNHLY and FYNNEI. The CDR3 is made up of 12 amino acids. V was cut by 7 bases and J by 2 bases, with 9 bases left in between. CDR3 coding DNA: TGTGCCAGCATGGTCCGAACCTACGAGCAGTACTTC. Amino acid sequence: CASMVRTYEQYF.

This clone was counted a single time. The CDR3 nucleotides are TGTGCCAGCAGCTTAGTTTGGTCCACAGATACGCAGTATTTT. Amino acids: CASSLVWSTDTQYF. This rearrangement joins TRBV7-2 to TRBJ2-3; D not resolved. The V and J ends lost 1 base and 2 bases respectively, with 7 bases between them. The V gene's germline CDR1 is SGHTA and CDR2 FQGNSA. The CDR3 length is 14 residues.